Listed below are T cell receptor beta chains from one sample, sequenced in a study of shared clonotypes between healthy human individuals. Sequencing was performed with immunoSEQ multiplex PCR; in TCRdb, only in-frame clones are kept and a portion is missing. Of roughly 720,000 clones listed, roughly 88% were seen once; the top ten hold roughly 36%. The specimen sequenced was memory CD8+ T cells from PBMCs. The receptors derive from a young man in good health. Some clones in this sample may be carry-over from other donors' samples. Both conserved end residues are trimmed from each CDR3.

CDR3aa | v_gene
ASSYGGGGYEQY | TRBV6-5
SVDGSGYNEQF | TRBV29-1
ASSFEKTEAF | TRBV5-4
ASSFLGDSYEQY | TRBV28
ASSLMVPDTEAF | TRBV5-4
ASSYGASSYNEQF | TRBV13
ASSVAGQGEDYGYT | TRBV9
ASSQDANGYEQY | TRBV14
ASSFTGALETQY | TRBV28
ASQLEPGQSYEQY | TRBV19
ASSYRTGGIFDEQY | TRBV5-5
ASTQTGELF | TRBV28
ASSVGGTGAVYT | TRBV9
ATSPGQDREEEKLF | TRBV15
ASSPRLGANVLT | TRBV28
ASSEAQAPGYNEQF | TRBV2
ASSLLGVSYNEQF | TRBV27
ASSQDPGLFNEQY | TRBV4-3
ASPFTHRRDDNEKLF | TRBV27
ASSHPGRSTDTQY | TRBV4-1
ASSESWDYGYT | TRBV25-1
ASSYGATGITEAF | TRBV6-5
ASSLSLGEGYT | TRBV7-9
ASSLYGDRGEQY | TRBV7-9
ASSIVTSGLNEQF | TRBV19
ASSVGSAPGTDTQY | TRBV9
ASSLDRGFPFLEQY | TRBV27
ASRSGNSESYT | TRBV7-8
ASSSKGTLGYT | TRBV5-1
ASSGTDFNEQF | TRBV5-4
ASSLLAGSTDTQY | TRBV5-6
ASSMRDTDTQY | TRBV19
ASSQELGSYNEQF | TRBV4-1